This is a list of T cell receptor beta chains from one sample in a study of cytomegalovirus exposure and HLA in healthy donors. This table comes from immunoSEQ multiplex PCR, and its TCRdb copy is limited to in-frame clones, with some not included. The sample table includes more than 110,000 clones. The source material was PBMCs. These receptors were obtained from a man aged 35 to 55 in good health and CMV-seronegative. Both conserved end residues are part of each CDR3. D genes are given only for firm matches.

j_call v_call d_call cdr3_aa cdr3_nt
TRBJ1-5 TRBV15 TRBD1 CATSRDYGGRQGPLRANQPQHF TGTGCCACCAGCAGAGACTACGGGGGGAGACAGGGGCCCCTCCGAGCCAATCAGCCCCAGCATTTT
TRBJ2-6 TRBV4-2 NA CASSQERALRSGANVLTF TGTGCCAGCAGCCAAGAGAGGGCATTGAGGTCTGGGGCCAACGTCCTGACTTTC
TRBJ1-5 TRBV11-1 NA CASSLLGHGNCPQHF TGTGCCAGCAGCTTATTGGGACACGGGAATTGCCCCCAGCATTTT
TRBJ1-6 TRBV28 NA CASSFGLLNSPLHF TGTGCCAGCAGTTTTGGGCTATTAAATTCACCCCTCCACTTT
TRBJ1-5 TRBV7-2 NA CASSFTENQPQHF TGTGCCAGCAGCTTCACAGAGAATCAGCCCCAGCATTTT
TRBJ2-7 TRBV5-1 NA CASSLAGNYEQYF TGCGCCAGCAGCTTGGCAGGGAACTACGAGCAGTACTTC
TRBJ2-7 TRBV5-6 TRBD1 CASSRWAGGISEQYF TGTGCCAGCAGCCGATGGGCAGGGGGCATCTCCGAGCAGTACTTC
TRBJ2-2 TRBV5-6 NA CATHRRMGTGELFF TGTGCCACCCATCGGAGGATGGGCACCGGGGAGCTGTTTTTT
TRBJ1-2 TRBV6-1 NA CASSGRRGGMNIYGYTF TGTGCCAGCAGTGGGCGCAGGGGTGGGATGAATATTTATGGCTACACCTTC
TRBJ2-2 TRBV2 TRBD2 CASSVLAGIQTGELFF TGTGCCAGCAGTGTGCTAGCGGGGATACAAACCGGGGAGCTGTTTTTT
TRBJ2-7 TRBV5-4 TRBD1 CASSLGWTGAGEQYF TGTGCCAGCAGCTTGGGATGGACAGGGGCGGGGGAGCAGTACTTC
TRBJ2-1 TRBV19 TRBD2 CASGIRGEGTNEQFF TGTGCCAGTGGTATCCGGGGGGAGGGTACGAATGAGCAGTTCTTC
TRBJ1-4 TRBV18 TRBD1 CASSFRDRDEKLFF TGTGCCAGCTCATTCCGGGACAGGGATGAAAAACTGTTTTTT
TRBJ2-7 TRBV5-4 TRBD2 CASSDTSGVLYEQYF TGTGCCAGCAGCGATACTAGCGGGGTACTCTACGAGCAGTACTTC
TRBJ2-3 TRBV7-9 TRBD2 CASSPPPPGLVTDTQYF TGTGCCAGCAGTCCCCCCCCACCAGGACTAGTAACGGATACGCAGTATTTT
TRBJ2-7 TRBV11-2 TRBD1 CASSTDRGAYEQYF TGTGCCAGCAGCACTGACAGGGGGGCCTACGAGCAGTACTTC
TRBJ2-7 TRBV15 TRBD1 CATSRDYTTGGIYEQYF TGTGCCACCAGCAGAGATTATACGACAGGGGGCATCTACGAGCAGTACTTC
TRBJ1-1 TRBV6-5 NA CASSYTDTAAEAFF TGTGCCAGCAGTTACACGGACACGGCGGCTGAAGCTTTCTTT
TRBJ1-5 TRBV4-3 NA CASSQETGVNQPQHF TGCGCCAGCAGCCAAGAGACCGGGGTGAATCAGCCCCAGCATTTT
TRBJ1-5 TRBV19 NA CASGGSGAGVQPQHF TGTGCCAGTGGGGGGTCAGGGGCGGGAGTTCAGCCCCAGCATTTT
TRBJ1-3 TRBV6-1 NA CASSAKPGNTIYF TGTGCCAGCAGTGCTAAGCCTGGAAACACCATATATTTT
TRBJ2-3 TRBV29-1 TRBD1 CSVTDRTSTDTQYF TGCAGCGTGACGGACAGGACTAGCACAGATACGCAGTATTTT
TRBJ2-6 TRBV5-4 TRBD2 CASSLGLAGPGANVLTF TGTGCCAGCAGCTTGGGACTAGCGGGTCCTGGGGCCAACGTCCTGACTTTC
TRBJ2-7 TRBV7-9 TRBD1 CASSPGGSLYEQYF TGTGCCAGCAGCCCAGGGGGATCGCTCTACGAGCAGTACTTC
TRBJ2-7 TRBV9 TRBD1 CASSEHGTGDHEQYF TGTGCCAGCAGCGAGCACGGGACAGGGGACCACGAGCAGTACTTC
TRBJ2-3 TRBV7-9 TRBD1 CASSSGTGGELDTQYF TGTGCCAGCAGCTCCGGGACAGGGGGCGAGTTGGATACGCAGTATTTT
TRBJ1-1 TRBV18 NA CASSPGQMMNTEAFF TGTGCCAGCTCACCCGGACAGATGATGAACACTGAAGCTTTCTTT
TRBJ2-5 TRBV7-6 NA CASSLGRGQETQYF TGTGCCAGCAGCTTAGGTAGAGGTCAAGAGACCCAGTACTTC
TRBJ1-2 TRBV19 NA CASSIGQGYGYTF TGTGCCAGTAGTATTGGGCAGGGTTATGGCTACACCTTC
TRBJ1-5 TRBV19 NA CASREGHQPQHF TGTGCCAGTAGGGAGGGGCATCAGCCCCAGCATTTT
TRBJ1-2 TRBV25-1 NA CASRGQRQLYGYTF TGTGCCAGCAGGGGGCAAAGGCAACTATATGGCTACACCTTC
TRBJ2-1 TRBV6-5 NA CASSLAGAQFF TGTGCCAGCAGTCTCGCAGGGGCGCAGTTCTTC